This T cell receptor beta chain was sequenced during a study of technical replicates of blood from several donors. CDR3 length: 14 amino acids. In germline, CDR1 is SNHLY, CDR2 FYNNEI. V gave up 5 bases and J gave up 2 bases; unmatched junction bases: 3. Here immunoSEQ multiplex PCR was the method, and the copy in TCRdb shows in-frame clones only, minus some. This table has some 69,000 clones, approximately 89% appearing once. The sample comprised PBMCs. This clonotype originated in a human donor in good health. Some clones in this sample may be carry-over from other donors' samples. This chain links TRBV2 with TRBJ1-2; TRBD1 aligns across 9 bases. The CDR3 loop reads CASSLQGANYGYTF. For the CDR3, the DNA is TGTGCCAGCAGTCTACAGGGGGCGAACTATGGCTACACCTTC.